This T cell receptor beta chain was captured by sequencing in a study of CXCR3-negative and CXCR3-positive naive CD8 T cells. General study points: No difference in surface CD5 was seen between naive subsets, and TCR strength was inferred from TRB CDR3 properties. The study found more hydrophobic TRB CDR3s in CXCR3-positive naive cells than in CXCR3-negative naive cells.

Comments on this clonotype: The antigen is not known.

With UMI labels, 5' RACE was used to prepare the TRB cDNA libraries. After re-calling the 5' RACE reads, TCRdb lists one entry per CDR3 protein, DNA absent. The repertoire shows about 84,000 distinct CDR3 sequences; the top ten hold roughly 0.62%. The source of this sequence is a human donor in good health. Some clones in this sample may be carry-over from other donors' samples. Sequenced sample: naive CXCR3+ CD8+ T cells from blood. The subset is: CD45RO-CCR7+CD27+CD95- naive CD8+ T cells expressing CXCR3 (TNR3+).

This CDR3 reads CASSLDLAGDFMNTEAFF. The chain recombines TRBV11-2 with TRBJ1-1; no DNA is available, so the TRBD1 call from TCRdb remains unchecked. From germline, CDR1 is SGHAT and CDR2 FQNNGV. CDR3 length: 18 amino acids.